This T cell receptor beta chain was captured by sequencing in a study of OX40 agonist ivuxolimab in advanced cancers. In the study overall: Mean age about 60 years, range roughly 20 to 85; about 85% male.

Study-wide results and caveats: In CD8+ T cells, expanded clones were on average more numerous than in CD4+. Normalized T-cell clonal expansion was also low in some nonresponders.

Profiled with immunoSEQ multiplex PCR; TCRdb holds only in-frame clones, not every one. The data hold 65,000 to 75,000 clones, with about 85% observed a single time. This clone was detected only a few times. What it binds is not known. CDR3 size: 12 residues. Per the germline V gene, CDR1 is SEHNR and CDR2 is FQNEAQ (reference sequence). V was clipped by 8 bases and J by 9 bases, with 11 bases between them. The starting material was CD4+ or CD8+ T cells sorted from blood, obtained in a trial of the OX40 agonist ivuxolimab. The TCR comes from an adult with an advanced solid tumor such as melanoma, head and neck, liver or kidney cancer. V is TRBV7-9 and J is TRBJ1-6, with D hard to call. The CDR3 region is CASGQWGSPLHF. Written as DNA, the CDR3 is TGTGCCAGCGGGCAATGGGGTTCACCCCTCCACTTT.